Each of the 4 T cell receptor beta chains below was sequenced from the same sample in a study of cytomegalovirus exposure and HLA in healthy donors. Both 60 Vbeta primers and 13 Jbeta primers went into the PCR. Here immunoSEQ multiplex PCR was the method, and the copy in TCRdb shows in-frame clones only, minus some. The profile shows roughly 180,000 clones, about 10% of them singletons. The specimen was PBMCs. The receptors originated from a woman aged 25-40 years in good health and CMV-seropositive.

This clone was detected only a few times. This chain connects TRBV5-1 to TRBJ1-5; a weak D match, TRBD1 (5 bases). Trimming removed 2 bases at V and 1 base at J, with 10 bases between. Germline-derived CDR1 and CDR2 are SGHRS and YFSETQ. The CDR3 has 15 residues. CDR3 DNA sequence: TGCGCCAGCAGCTTACGGGGGAACAGCAATCAGCCCCAGCATTTT. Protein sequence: CASSLRGNSNQPQHF.

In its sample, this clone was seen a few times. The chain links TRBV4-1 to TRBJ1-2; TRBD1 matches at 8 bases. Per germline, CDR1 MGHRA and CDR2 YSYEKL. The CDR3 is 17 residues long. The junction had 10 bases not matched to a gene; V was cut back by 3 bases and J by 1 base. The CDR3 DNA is TGCGCCAGCAGCCACGGACAGGGTGAAGGCCATAACTATGGCTACACCTTC. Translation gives CASSHGQGEGHNYGYTF.

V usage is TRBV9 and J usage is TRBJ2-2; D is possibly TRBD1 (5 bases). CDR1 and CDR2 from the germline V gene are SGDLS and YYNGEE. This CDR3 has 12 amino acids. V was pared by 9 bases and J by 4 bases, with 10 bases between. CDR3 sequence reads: CATGAVTGELFF. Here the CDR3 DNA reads TGTGCCACTGGGGCGGTCACCGGGGAGCTGTTTTTT.

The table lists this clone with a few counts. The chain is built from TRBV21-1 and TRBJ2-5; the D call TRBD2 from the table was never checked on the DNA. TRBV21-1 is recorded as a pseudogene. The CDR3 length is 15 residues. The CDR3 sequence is CASKRGGETQETQYF. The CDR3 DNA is TGTGCCAGCAAACGGGGGGGGGAGACTCAAGAGACCCAGTACTTC.